Shown below are 29 T cell receptor beta chains from a single sample sequenced in a study of T-cell memory formation after mild COVID-19. MiXCR, run by TCRdb on the 5' RACE reads, gives a single entry per CDR3 protein. This table holds about 390,000 distinct CDR3 sequences, 15% to 20% found once. Sequencing was done on a sample of PBMCs or a T cell subset sorted from them (not recorded which). Receptors were obtained from a man younger than 35 who had mild COVID-19 (a few samples of this study predate the infection). Cell type and time point are not known.

This clonotype was observed a few times. J is TRBJ1-6 and V is TRBV4-3; D gene ambiguous. This CDR3 is 17 amino acids long. The V gene lost 4 bases and the J gene lost 0 bases, with 13 bases spanning the gap. Germline values: CDR1 LGHNA, CDR2 YSLEER. CDR3 nucleotides: TGCGCCAGCAGCCCTCGCCCGTTCAGCTCCTATAATTCACCCCTCCACTTT. It is translated as CASSPRPFSSYNSPLHF.

The chain has TRBV7-2 and TRBJ2-5; 14 nucleotides match TRBD2. J lost 2 bases, V lost 5 bases, and 7 bases had no gene match. The germline V gene has CDR1 SGHTA and CDR2 FQGNSA. The CDR3 loop spans 17 amino acids. The CDR3 nucleotides read TGTGCCAGCAGCCCCGGCGGACTAGCGGGGGGACAAGAGACCCAGTACTTC. Its translation is CASSPGGLAGGQETQYF.

This clonotype turned up a few times. This rearrangement joins TRBV10-3 to TRBJ2-4; TRBD2 agrees at 16 bases. Germline V gene sequence: CDR1 ENHRY, CDR2 SYGVKD. This CDR3 has 18 residues. The ends lost 6 bases at V and 2 bases at J; junction bases unmatched: 7. In DNA, the CDR3 is TGTGCCATCAGCCCGGGACTAGCGGGGGGGCTGACCAAAAACATTCAGTACTTC. Translation gives CAISPGLAGGLTKNIQYF.

The CDR3 loop is CASSKPGRGGDTQYF. Here the CDR3 DNA reads TGTGCCAGCAGCAAACCCGGGCGGGGGGGAGATACGCAGTATTTT. The V and J genes are TRBV5-6 and TRBJ2-3; 9 positions match TRBD2. The J segment lost 5 bases and the V segment lost 4 bases, leaving 8 bases of the junction unmatched. This CDR3 region has 15 residues. Germline loops: CDR1 SGHDT, CDR2 YYEEEE.

This clonotype appeared a few times. The gene calls are TRBV2 and TRBJ1-2; 11 bases are a match to TRBD1. Germline loops: CDR1 SNHLY, CDR2 FYNNEI. V lost 4 bases to trimming and J lost 0 bases; unmatched junction nucleotides: 10. The CDR3 contains 18 residues. In nucleotides, the CDR3 is TGTGCCAGCAGTGCCCCCCGGGACAGGGGGTTTTCTAACTATGGCTACACCTTC. It is translated as CASSAPRDRGFSNYGYTF.

This clonotype showed up many times. The CDR3 is CASSPRQYYGYTF. CDR3 coding DNA: TGTGCCAGTAGTCCCAGACAGTACTATGGCTACACCTTC. The rearrangement uses TRBV19 and TRBJ1-2, with a tentative D call TRBD1 (5 bases). Trimming removed 5 bases from V and 3 bases from J, with 10 bases in between. Germline CDR1 LNHDA, CDR2 SQIVND (reference sequence). The CDR3 loop spans 13 amino acids.

This clonotype has a handful of counts. The chain carries TRBV5-6 and TRBJ2-6, with D tentatively TRBD1 (6 bases). Germline CDR1 is SGHDT and CDR2 is YYEEEE. This CDR3 comprises 18 residues. V shed 0 bases and J shed 0 bases, with 13 bases lying between them. As DNA, the CDR3 is TGTGCCAGCAGCTTGGCACAGGGCCGCCGCTCTGGGGCCAACGTCCTGACTTTC. As protein: CASSLAQGRRSGANVLTF.

Regarding this clonotype: The germline gene is not matched at one end of the junction; a read error may be the cause. The chain employs TRBV25-1 and TRBJ2-1; a weak D match, TRBD1 (5 bases). From germline, CDR1 is MGHDK and CDR2 SYGVNS. CDR3 length: 15 amino acids. The CDR3 here is CASSEWADTYTEQFF. For the CDR3, the DNA is TGTGCCAGCAGTGAATGGGCGGACACCTACACTGAGCAGTTCTTC. Full variable domain (outside the CDR3, taken from reference TRBV25-1 and TRBJ2-1): EADIYQTPRYLVIGTGKKITLECSQTMGHDKMYWYQQDPGMELHLIHYSYGVNSTEKGDLSSESTVSRIRTEHFPLTLESARPSHTSQYLCASSEWADTYTEQFFGPGTRLTVL.

This clonotype has a handful of counts. Mismatch with germline at one junction end may stem from a read error. The genes are TRBV7-6 and TRBJ2-5, with D unclear. The CDR3 consists of 13 residues. Germline CDR1 and CDR2: SGHVS and FNYEAQ. CDR3 in DNA: TGTGCCAGCAGCTCGATACCCCAAGAGTCCCAGTACTTC. Protein sequence: CASSSIPQESQYF.

The table lists this clonotype with a few counts. The chain has TRBV7-9 and TRBJ2-5, with unresolved D. Trimming removed 5 bases from V and 4 bases from J, with 14 bases in between. CDR1 SEHNR and CDR2 FQNEAQ come from the germline V gene (reference sequence). The CDR3 totals 14 residues. The CDR3 reads CASSPLTPPETQYF. As DNA, the CDR3 is TGTGCCAGCAGCCCTCTTACCCCCCCAGAGACCCAGTACTTC. The full variable domain, its missing parts supplied by reference TRBV7-9 and TRBJ2-5, is DTGVSQNPRHKITKRGQNVTFRCDPISEHNRLYWYRQTLGQGPEFLTYFQNEAQLEKSRLLSDRFSAERPKGSFSTLEIQRTEQGDSAMYLCASSPLTPPETQYFGPGTRLLVL.

The chain uses TRBV18 and TRBJ1-5; D is unclear. This CDR3 has 14 residues. The V and J ends lost 5 bases and 3 bases respectively, with 11 bases between them. The germline CDR1 and CDR2 sequences are KGHSH and LQKENI. CDR3 region: CASSTAGLNQPQHF. CDR3 DNA: TGTGCCAGCTCAACCGCAGGCCTCAATCAGCCCCAGCATTTT.

The rearrangement joins TRBV7-9 to TRBJ1-6; TRBD1 aligns across 8 bases. This CDR3 has 14 amino acids. Trimming cost V 10 bases and J 2 bases; bases outside gene matches: 4. The germline V gene has CDR1 SEHNR and CDR2 FQNEAQ (reference sequence). For the CDR3, the DNA is TGTGCCACCGGACAGGGCGCCTATAATTCACCCCTCCACTTT. Its protein is CATGQGAYNSPLHF.

There are a few counts of this clonotype. V is TRBV10-3 and J is TRBJ2-3; TRBD2 aligns across 8 bases. The CDR3 runs 16 residues. Trimming cost V 2 bases and J 0 bases; bases outside gene matches: 4. Germline V gives CDR1 ENHRY, CDR2 SYGVKD. The CDR3 sequence: CAISEIAGTSTDTQYF. In nucleotides, the CDR3 is TGTGCCATCAGTGAGATAGCGGGGACTAGCACAGATACGCAGTATTTT.

This clonotype was observed a handful of times. The CDR3 protein is CASSYSGLKDIQYF. Written as DNA, the CDR3 is TGTGCCAGCAGTTACTCAGGGCTCAAGGACATTCAGTACTTC. This sequence joins TRBV6-5 and TRBJ2-4; D ambiguous. This CDR3 has 14 residues. CDR1 is MNHEY and CDR2 is SVGAGI in the germline V gene. Trimming shortened V by 0 bases and J by 8 bases, and 11 bases separated the two germline ends.

The chain links TRBV15 to TRBJ1-5, with 7 bases matching TRBD1. CDR1 and CDR2 (germline): LNHNV, YYDKDF (reference sequence). Trimming cost V 5 bases and J 4 bases; bases outside gene matches: 2. The CDR3 contains 13 residues. The CDR3 reads CATSVQGNQPQHF. The CDR3 nucleotides read TGTGCCACCAGCGTACAGGGGAATCAGCCCCAGCATTTT.

This chain uses TRBV5-1 with TRBJ2-1; D gene ambiguous. This CDR3 comprises 16 residues. The V end lost 6 bases, the J end lost 2 bases, and 18 bases lay between the germline ends. Germline CDR1 and CDR2: SGHRS and YFSETQ. The CDR3 sequence: CASTFNPWAAYNEQFF. The CDR3 DNA sequence: TGCGCCAGCACCTTCAACCCCTGGGCTGCCTACAATGAGCAGTTCTTC.

The CDR3 is CASSPYSETGELFF. Written as DNA, the CDR3 is TGTGCCAGCAGTCCGTACAGTGAGACCGGGGAGCTGTTTTTT. This chain links TRBV6-5 with TRBJ2-2; D is unresolved. Trimming shortened V by 5 bases and J by 5 bases, and 12 bases separated the two germline ends. Germline loops: CDR1 MNHEY, CDR2 SVGAGI. This CDR3 is built from 14 residues.

This clonotype was detected a few times. The rearrangement uses TRBV11-2 and TRBJ1-4; D is perhaps TRBD1 (6 bases). V was pared by 4 bases and J by 8 bases, with 11 bases between. Per germline, CDR1 SGHAT and CDR2 FQNNGV. The CDR3 length is 13 residues. CDR3 nucleotides: TGTGCCAGCAGCTCCCCCGGGACAGAAAAACTGTTTTTT. This translates into CASSSPGTEKLFF.

This clonotype was picked up a small number of times. The chain carries TRBV12-3 or TRBV12-4 and TRBJ2-6; D uncertain. Deletions cut 7 bases from V and 2 bases from J, with 6 bases between. CDR3 length: 13 residues. CDR3 loop: CASTGPGANVLTF. The CDR3 nucleotides are TGTGCCAGCACGGGCCCTGGGGCCAACGTCCTGACTTTC.

There are a few counts of this clonotype. The V gene is TRBV12-3 or TRBV12-4, the J gene TRBJ2-1; 8 bases are a match to TRBD2. This CDR3 contains 16 residues. With 7 bases clipped from V and 5 bases from J, the junction kept 13 bases outside the gene matches. In DNA, the CDR3 is TGTGCCAGCAACATGGGGAGGCGGGGGGTCCACAATGAGCAGTTCTTC. This translates into CASNMGRRGVHNEQFF.

In its sample, this clonotype was seen a few times. This chain uses TRBV4-2 with TRBJ2-1, with D hard to call. With 0 bases removed from V and 4 bases from J, the gap between germline ends came to 16 bases. Germline V gene data show CDR1 as LGHNA and CDR2 as YNFKEQ. The CDR3 covers 17 residues. For the CDR3, the DNA is TGTGCCAGCAGCCAAGAGGTCTCTGGGCAGGTGTACAATGAGCAGTTCTTC. This codes for CASSQEVSGQVYNEQFF.

This clonotype was found a few times. The gene calls are TRBV4-2 and TRBJ2-5; TRBD2 matches at 11 bases. V trimming: 0 bases; J trimming: 1 base; junction bases outside the gene matches: 4. Germline V CDR1 and CDR2: LGHNA, YNFKEQ. The CDR3 runs to 17 residues. The DNA of the CDR3 is TGTGCCAGCAGCCAAGAATCTAGCGGGGGGTTCCAAGAGACCCAGTACTTC. It translates to CASSQESSGGFQETQYF.

This rearrangement joins TRBV20-1 to TRBJ1-1; D is undetermined. Germline values: CDR1 DFQATT, CDR2 SNEGSKA (reference sequence). Trimming pared 1 base from V and 4 bases from J, leaving 16 bases between. CDR3 length equals 15 residues. The CDR3 here is CSARVGGSAFTEAFF. The CDR3 bases are TGCAGTGCTAGAGTAGGCGGCAGTGCTTTCACTGAAGCTTTCTTT.

In this sample, this clonotype turned up once. V gene TRBV2 combines with J gene TRBJ1-2, with D possibly TRBD1 on 5 matching bases. Germline assignment: CDR1 SNHLY and CDR2 FYNNEI. The V and J ends lost 4 bases and 13 bases respectively, with 22 bases between them. This CDR3 comprises 14 residues. CDR3 DNA: TGTGCCAGCAGTGGTTCAGGGAGAACCCAATTGTGCACCTTC. Its protein product is CASSGSGRTQLCTF.

The chain links TRBV7-9 to TRBJ2-5; a possible D gene is TRBD2 (6 bases). Germline CDR1 is SEHNR and CDR2 is FQNEAQ (reference sequence). Trimming left V 5 bases short and J 5 bases short, with 12 bases between. The CDR3 has 13 residues. The CDR3 spells CASSRDSGETQYF. The CDR3 nucleotides are TGTGCCAGCAGCCGGGACTCGGGGGAGACCCAGTACTTC.

This clonotype was seen a few times. The chain recombines TRBV7-2 with TRBJ2-5, with D tentatively TRBD2 (6 bases). Germline CDR1 is SGHTA and CDR2 is FQGNSA. There are 16 residues in the CDR3. The ends were cut back, 5 bases at V and 4 bases at J, with 20 bases in the middle. The CDR3 nucleotides are TGTGCCAGCAGCACCTCCCCGGGGGTTGGTGTAGAGACCCAGTACTTC. Translating it yields CASSTSPGVGVETQYF.

J is TRBJ1-1 and V is TRBV5-1; D remains ambiguous. This CDR3 comprises 14 residues. CDR1 is SGHRS and CDR2 is YFSETQ in the germline V gene. The ends were cut back, 4 bases at V and 3 bases at J, with 13 bases in the middle. CDR3 protein: CASSPTGEYTEAFF. In DNA form, the CDR3 reads TGCGCCAGCAGCCCTACCGGCGAGTACACTGAAGCTTTCTTT.

V usage is TRBV20-1 and J usage is TRBJ1-1; D may be TRBD1 (5 bases). The CDR3 covers 14 residues. Germline CDR1 is DFQATT and CDR2 is SNEGSKA (reference sequence). Trimming removed 5 bases at V and 1 base at J, with 14 bases between. CDR3 residues: CSAGGGNSNTEAFF. The CDR3 DNA follows: TGCAGTGCTGGGGGAGGCAACTCGAACACTGAAGCTTTCTTT.

This clonotype was picked up a small number of times. This chain uses TRBV24-1 with TRBJ1-2; D remains ambiguous. The CDR3 loop spans 14 amino acids. Germline assignment: CDR1 KGHDR and CDR2 SFDVKD. V lost 3 bases and J 7 bases, leaving 14 bases between the germline ends. The CDR3 DNA reads TGTGCCACCAGTGATCCTCCCGCGTCCCGTGGCTACACCTTC. It specifies CATSDPPASRGYTF.